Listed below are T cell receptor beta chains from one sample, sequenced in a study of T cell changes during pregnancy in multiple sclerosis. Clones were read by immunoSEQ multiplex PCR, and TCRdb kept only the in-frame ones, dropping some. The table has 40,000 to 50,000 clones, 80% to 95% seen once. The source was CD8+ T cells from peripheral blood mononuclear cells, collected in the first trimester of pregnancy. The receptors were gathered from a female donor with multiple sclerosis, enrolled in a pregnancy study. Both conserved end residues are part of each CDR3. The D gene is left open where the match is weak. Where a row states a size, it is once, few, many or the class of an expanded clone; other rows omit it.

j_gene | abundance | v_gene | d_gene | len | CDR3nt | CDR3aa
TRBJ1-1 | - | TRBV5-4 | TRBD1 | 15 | TGTGCCAGCAGCTTGGAACCCGGGACAGGGCCAGAAGCTTTCTTT | CASSLEPGTGPEAFF
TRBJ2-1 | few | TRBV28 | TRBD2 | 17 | TGTGCCAGCAGTTTCCCGAGATGGGGGGGAGCCAACAATGAGCAGTTCTTC | CASSFPRWGGANNEQFF
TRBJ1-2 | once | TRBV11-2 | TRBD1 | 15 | TGTGCCAGCAGCGTGACAGGGGCGTCCTCCAATGGCTACACCTTC | CASSVTGASSNGYTF
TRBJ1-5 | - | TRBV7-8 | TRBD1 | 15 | TGTGCCAGCAGTTCACGGACAGGGTATGATCAGCCCCAGCATTTT | CASSSRTGYDQPQHF
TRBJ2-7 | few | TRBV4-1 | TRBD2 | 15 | TGCGCCAGCAGCCTAAGTAGCGGGTACTCCTACGAGCAGTACTTC | CASSLSSGYSYEQYF
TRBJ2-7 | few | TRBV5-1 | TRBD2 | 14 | TGCGCCAGCACCTTAGCGGGGGGGCGGTACGAGCAGTACTTC | CASTLAGGRYEQYF
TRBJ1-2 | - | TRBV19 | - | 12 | TGTGCCAGTCAAATACAGGGTTTGGGCTACACCTTC | CASQIQGLGYTF
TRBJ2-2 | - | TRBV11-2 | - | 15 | TGTGCCAGCAGCTTAGACACGGGGTCCACCGGGGAGCTGTTTTTT | CASSLDTGSTGELFF
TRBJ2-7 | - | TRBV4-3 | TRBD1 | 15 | TGCGCCAGCAGCCCGGACAGGGGCAGCTCCTACGAGCAGTACTTC | CASSPDRGSSYEQYF
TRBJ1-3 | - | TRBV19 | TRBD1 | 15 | TGTGCCAGTAGTCCTCCCGGGACAGGGCGAAACACCATATATTTT | CASSPPGTGRNTIYF
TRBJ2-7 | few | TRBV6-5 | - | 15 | TGTGCCAGCAGTTACTCGCCAGGAGGCACCTACGAGCAGTACTTC | CASSYSPGGTYEQYF
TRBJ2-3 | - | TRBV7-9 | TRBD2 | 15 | TGTGCCAGCAGCCCGCCGGGACTAGAGGCAGATACGCAGTATTTT | CASSPPGLEADTQYF
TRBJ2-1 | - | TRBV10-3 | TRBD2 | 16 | TGTGCCATCAGTGAGTTACTAGCGGGGTCCTACAATGAGCAGTTCTTC | CAISELLAGSYNEQFF
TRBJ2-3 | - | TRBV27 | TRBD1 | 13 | TGTGCCAGTCGAACAGGGGCGGTAGATACGCAGTATTTT | CASRTGAVDTQYF
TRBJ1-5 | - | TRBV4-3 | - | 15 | TGCGCCAGCAGCCAAGGTCTCAGGTTCAATCAGCCCCAGCATTTT | CASSQGLRFNQPQHF
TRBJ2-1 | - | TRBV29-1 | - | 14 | TGCAGCGTTGAAGGACACCTGTCAGGTAATGAGCAGTTCTTC | CSVEGHLSGNEQFF
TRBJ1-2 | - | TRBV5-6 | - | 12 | TGTGCCAGCAGTTGGGACGACAGGGGCTACACCTTC | CASSWDDRGYTF